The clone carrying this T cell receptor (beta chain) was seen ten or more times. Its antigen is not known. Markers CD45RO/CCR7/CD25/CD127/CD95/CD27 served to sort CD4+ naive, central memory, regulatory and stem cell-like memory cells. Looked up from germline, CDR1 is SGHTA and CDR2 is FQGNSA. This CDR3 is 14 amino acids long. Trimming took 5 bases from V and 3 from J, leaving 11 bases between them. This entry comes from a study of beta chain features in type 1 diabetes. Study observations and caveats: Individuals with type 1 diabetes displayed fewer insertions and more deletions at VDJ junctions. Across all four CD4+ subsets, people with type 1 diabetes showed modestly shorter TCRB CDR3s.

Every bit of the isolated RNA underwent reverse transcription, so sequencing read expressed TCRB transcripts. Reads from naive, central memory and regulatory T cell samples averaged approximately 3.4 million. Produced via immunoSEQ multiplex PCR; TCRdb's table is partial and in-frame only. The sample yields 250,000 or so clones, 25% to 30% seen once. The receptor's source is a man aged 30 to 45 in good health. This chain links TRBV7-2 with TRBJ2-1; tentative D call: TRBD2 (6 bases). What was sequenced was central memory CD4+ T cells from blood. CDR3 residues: CASSLSGFYNEQFF. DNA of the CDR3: TGTGCCAGCAGCCTTAGCGGCTTCTACAATGAGCAGTTCTTC.